This T cell receptor (beta chain) was found in a study of T cells after yellow fever vaccination. Broader study findings: Researchers noted that a small share of clonotypes showed up in both CD4 and CD8 compartments.

This clonotype came up many times. The antigen is unknown. This CDR3 has 12 amino acids. V lost 7 bases to trimming and J lost 5 bases, with 11 bases between them. Per germline, CDR1 SNHLY and CDR2 FYNNEI. TCRdb analysed the 5' RACE reads with MiXCR anew, one entry per CDR3 protein. The sample has about 580,000 distinct CDR3 sequences; around a sixth are singletons. The origin of this receptor is a man between 18 and 29 years old who received the YFV17D yellow fever vaccine. Sample: PBMCs, taken roughly 5 days after the first yellow fever vaccination. The rearrangement uses TRBV2 and TRBJ1-2; D ambiguous. The CDR3 DNA follows: TGTGCCAGCAAGGCAGTTGATTATGGCTACACCTTC. The encoded protein is CASKAVDYGYTF. Together with reference TRBV2 and TRBJ1-2, the CDR3 gives the full variable domain: EPEVTQTPSHQVTQMGQEVILRCVPISNHLYFYWYRQILGQKVEFLVSFYNNEISEKSEIFDDQFSVERPDGSNFTLKIRSTKLEDSAMYFCASKAVDYGYTFGSGTRLTVV.